The 9 T cell receptor beta chains presented below share a single source sample, sequenced in a study of OX40 agonist ivuxolimab in advanced cancers. Produced via immunoSEQ multiplex PCR; TCRdb's table is partial and in-frame only. This sample carries just over 90,000 clones, approximately 94% of them seen once, and the ten largest clones take about 2.6%. The material was CD4+ or CD8+ T cells sorted from blood, obtained in a trial of the OX40 agonist ivuxolimab. Source of these receptors: an adult with an advanced solid tumor such as melanoma, head and neck, liver or kidney cancer.

The chain recombines TRBV29-1 with TRBJ2-2; no definite D call. V lost 5 bases, J lost 1 base, and 17 bases lay in between. CDR1 SQVTM and CDR2 ANQGSEA come from the germline V gene. The CDR3 covers 16 residues. This chain's CDR3 is CSVQIGQRGNTGELFF. Written as DNA, the CDR3 is TGCAGCGTTCAAATCGGGCAGAGAGGGAACACCGGGGAGCTGTTTTTT.

This chain joins TRBV19 and TRBJ1-4; D possibly corresponds to TRBD1 (6 bases). V was trimmed by 3 bases and J by 0 bases, leaving 20 bases between them. The V gene's germline CDR1 is LNHDA and CDR2 SQIVND (reference sequence). The CDR3 is 19 residues long. The CDR3 loop reads CASSIWYGQPGTTNEKLFF. CDR3 in DNA: TGTGCCAGTAGTATTTGGTATGGACAGCCCGGGACAACTAATGAAAAACTGTTTTTT.

This clone was detected once. V gene TRBV5-1 combines with J gene TRBJ2-4, with 10 bases that match TRBD1. V was clipped by 4 bases and J by 7 bases; unmatched bases: 11. The CDR3 sequence is 16 residues long. CDR1 is SGHRS and CDR2 is YFSETQ in the germline V gene. In DNA form, the CDR3 reads TGCGCCAGCAGCCCTTACCCGGACAGGGGGGCGAACATTCAGTACTTC. This sequence encodes CASSPYPDRGANIQYF.

The chain carries TRBV10-2 and TRBJ2-3, with 7 nucleotides matching TRBD2. In germline, CDR1 is WSHSY, CDR2 SAAADI. This CDR3 is built from 16 residues. V shed 3 bases and J 0 bases; nucleotides not matched to a gene: 6. The CDR3 protein is CASSDRAGVSTDTQYF. Here the CDR3 DNA reads TGCGCCAGCAGTGACCGTGCGGGAGTAAGCACAGATACGCAGTATTTT.

This clone came up once. The chain couples TRBV9 to TRBJ2-2; D unclear. V gave up 0 bases and J gave up 1 base, with 4 bases separating them. CDR1 and CDR2 (germline): SGDLS, YYNGEE. The length of the CDR3 is 14 residues. The CDR3 region has the DNA TGTGCCAGCAGCGTAGGGCAGAACACCGGGGAGCTGTTTTTT. It translates to CASSVGQNTGELFF.

V is TRBV10-3 and J is TRBJ2-7; 8 positions match TRBD2. This CDR3 is built from 12 residues. V shed 4 bases, J shed 5 bases, and the junction held 1 base outside the gene matches. In germline, CDR1 is ENHRY, CDR2 SYGVKD. This CDR3 is CAISAGGDEQYF. The CDR3 nucleotides read TGTGCCATCAGTGCGGGAGGGGACGAGCAGTACTTC.

The rearrangement joins TRBV29-1 to TRBJ2-1, with 14 bases matching TRBD2. The CDR3 has 16 amino acids. Germline trimming cut 6 bases from V and 4 bases from J; bases unmatched to any gene: 8. Germline-derived CDR1 and CDR2 are SQVTM and ANQGSEA. CDR3 bases: TGCAGCGTGGAGGGACTAGCGGGAGCTCGATACAATGAGCAGTTCTTC. Translating it yields CSVEGLAGARYNEQFF.

V usage is TRBV29-1 and J usage is TRBJ1-2; D possibly corresponds to TRBD1 (6 bases). Trimming pared 5 bases from V and 6 bases from J, leaving 10 bases between. Looked up from germline, CDR1 is SQVTM and CDR2 is ANQGSEA. The CDR3 sequence is 11 residues long. CDR3 in amino acids: CSVPGAHGYTF. CDR3 in DNA: TGCAGCGTTCCAGGGGCTCATGGCTACACCTTC. Full variable domain (outside the CDR3, taken from reference TRBV29-1 and TRBJ1-2): SAVISQKPSRDICQRGTSLTIQCQVDSQVTMMFWYRQQPGQSLTLIATANQGSEATYESGFVIDKFPISRPNLTFSTLTVSNMSPEDSSIYLCSVPGAHGYTFGSGTRLTVV.

The rearrangement links TRBV7-6 to TRBJ2-1; 11 bases line up with TRBD2. The CDR3 has 15 amino acids. The germline CDR1 and CDR2 sequences are SGHVS and FNYEAQ. The CDR3 DNA reads as TGTGCAAAGACTAGCGGGGACTACACCTACAATGAGCAGTTCTTC. This sequence encodes CAKTSGDYTYNEQFF.